The entry that follows covers one T cell receptor beta chain sequence. The V and J ends lost 4 bases and 3 bases respectively, with 8 bases between them. This CDR3 has 12 residues. Germline V gene lookup returns CDR1 SGHRS and CDR2 YFSETQ. The entry originates in a study of blood T cell repertoires in COVID-19. The method was immunoSEQ multiplex PCR; TCRdb's version includes in-frame clones alone and lacks a portion of them. The data hold around 360,000 clones, with 70% to 90% observed a single time. The chain links TRBV5-1 to TRBJ2-7; D may be TRBD2 (6 bases). The clonotype was recovered from a woman aged 30 to 39 with COVID-19, enrolled during active disease. Sequencing used peripheral blood. The CDR3 protein is CASSAGIYEQYF. The CDR3 region has the DNA TGCGCCAGCAGCGCGGGAATCTACGAGCAGTACTTC.